This T cell receptor (beta chain) originates from a study of blood T cell repertoires in COVID-19. Study summary: Acute-phase and convalescent COVID-19 samples originated in the United States, Italy and Spain.

Germline V gives CDR1 SGHRS, CDR2 YFSETQ. Germline trimming cut 3 bases from V and 3 bases from J; bases unmatched to any gene: 4. The CDR3 covers 15 residues. TCRdb's copy holds only in-frame clones and misses some; the assay was immunoSEQ multiplex PCR. The table has 200,000 to 250,000 clones, about nine tenths seen once. The clonotype comes from a woman aged 45-60 years in a cohort exposed to, infected with or recovered from COVID-19 (not recorded which). This chain connects TRBV5-1 to TRBJ1-2; TRBD1 matches at 11 bases. Sequenced input: PBMCs or T cells enriched from blood (not recorded which). The CDR3 sequence: CASSSGTGGYYGYTF. Written as DNA, the CDR3 is TGCGCCAGCAGCTCAGGGACAGGGGGGTACTATGGCTACACCTTC.